A selection of T cell receptor beta chains follows, all from one sample in a study of blood T cell repertoires in COVID-19. Clones were read by immunoSEQ multiplex PCR, and TCRdb kept only the in-frame ones, dropping some. In the table there are about 73,000 clones, about 74% of which are singletons. The sequenced sample consisted of peripheral blood. The receptors originated from a man in his 70s with COVID-19, enrolled during active disease. Each CDR3 is given with its conserved first and last residue.

>TRBV28|TRBJ1-5
CASIWGTGISNQPQHF
>TRBV19|TRBJ2-7
CASSIGSDHEQYF
>TRBV4-3|TRBJ1-2
CASSQLPKGANGYTF
>TRBV3-1/TRBV3-2|TRBJ2-3
CASSLPAGDTQYF
>TRBV4-2|TRBJ1-2
CASSPQGSANYGYTF
>TRBV6-5|TRBJ2-7
CASSYVRGSYEQYF
>TRBV28|TRBJ2-7
CASSSAGTGGLYEQYF
>TRBV25-1|TRBJ1-1
CASSDSIQGRSTEAFF
>TRBV9|TRBJ2-7
CASSPGRGLGPYEQYF
>TRBV27|TRBJ1-2
CASSLTPHTGYTF
>TRBV6-4|TRBJ2-1
CASRGTSGRGPYNEQFF
>TRBV19|TRBJ1-1
CASRTRGIHTEAFF
>TRBV18|TRBJ2-1
CASSPTPGGARRGYNEQFF
>TRBV11-2|TRBJ2-1
CASSLASEQFF
>TRBV9|TRBJ1-4
CASSLTPKPGGDNEKLFF
>TRBV28|TRBJ2-1
CASSIRYGTSGSGSYNEQFF
>TRBV5-1|TRBJ2-7
CASSSSTGGYSEQYF